These 32 T cell receptor beta chains came from one sample sequenced in a study of post-analysis software for immune sequencing data. Whole-study results and caveats: Patients carried 5 or 6 TRBV segments more frequently than controls did, and TRBV5-6, TRBV5-1 and TRBV20-1 were among them.

TCR beta cDNA libraries included unique molecular identifiers. TCRdb re-derived calls from the PCR reads in MiXCR, one entry per CDR3 protein. The sample holds more than 500,000 distinct CDR3 sequences, approximately 34% seen once. For these TCRs, the target antigens are not known. The sequencing input was blood. These receptors came from a girl aged 2-17 years with multiple sclerosis.

The chain recombines TRBV27 with TRBJ1-2, with TRBD1 matching over 7 bases. The CDR3 spans 16 residues. The V segment lost 3 bases and the J segment 4 bases; nucleotides outside the gene matches: 11. Per the germline V gene, CDR1 is MNHEY and CDR2 is SMNVEV (reference sequence). The CDR3 nucleotides are TGTGCCAGCAGTTTTTCGTCAGACAGGGTATCCTATGGCTACACCTTC. Translating gives CASSFSSDRVSYGYTF.

The chain couples TRBV20-1 to TRBJ2-7; 11 nucleotides match TRBD2. Germline V gives CDR1 DFQATT, CDR2 SNEGSKA (reference sequence). J gave up 3 bases and V 3 bases, and 19 bases lay outside the gene matches. The CDR3 totals 19 residues. The CDR3 loop reads CSASLPTGTSGGDIYEQYF. The CDR3 nucleotides read TGCAGTGCTAGCCTTCCAACCGGGACTAGCGGCGGGGACATCTACGAGCAGTACTTC.

There are a few counts of this clonotype. V and J are TRBV9 and TRBJ2-6, with 7 positions matching TRBD1. Germline assignment: CDR1 SGDLS and CDR2 YYNGEE. V lost 0 bases, J lost 2 bases, and 11 bases stayed unmatched. This CDR3 has 19 amino acids. The CDR3 DNA follows: TGTGCCAGCAGCGTAGCTTTAAGGGGGCTTGGTACTGGGGCCAACGTCCTGACTTTC. Amino acids: CASSVALRGLGTGANVLTF.

This clonotype has just a few counts. This rearrangement joins TRBV5-1 to TRBJ1-4; D uncertain. V lost 6 bases to trimming and J lost 4 bases, with 13 bases between them. This CDR3 is 14 amino acids long. In germline, CDR1 is SGHRS, CDR2 YFSETQ. The CDR3 bases are TGCGCCAGCACCGATGGACGACTTAATGAAAAACTGTTTTTT. The encoded protein is CASTDGRLNEKLFF.

As concerns this clonotype: A much larger clone lies a single base off, so this may be a read error. The chain combines TRBV6-4 with TRBJ2-1, with 9 bases lining up with TRBD1. The CDR3 is 16 amino acids. After removal of 8 bases from V and 5 bases from J, the junction contained 13 bases not matched to a gene. Germline lookup yields CDR1 MRHNA and CDR2 SNTAGT. The CDR3 region is CASGGTAGQGHNEQFF. The CDR3 nucleotides are TGTGCCAGCGGTGGGACTGCGGGACAGGGACACAATGAGCAGTTCTTC.

V is TRBV19 and J is TRBJ1-1; 8 bases match TRBD1. V lost 5 bases to trimming and J lost 5 bases; unmatched junction nucleotides: 4. The CDR3 totals 13 residues. Germline V lookup: CDR1 LNHDA, CDR2 SQIVND (reference sequence). The CDR3 reads CASSGQGPTEAFF. CDR3 DNA sequence: TGTGCCAGTAGTGGACAGGGCCCAACTGAAGCTTTCTTT.

This clonotype has a handful of counts. J is TRBJ2-3 and V is TRBV5-1; 8 positions agree with TRBD2. V shed 0 bases, J shed 1 base, and the junction held 4 bases outside the gene matches. The CDR3 spans 16 residues. Germline loops: CDR1 SGHRS, CDR2 YFSETQ. The CDR3 nucleotides read TGCGCCAGCAGCTTGGCCGGGCGGGGGGGCACAGATACGCAGTATTTT. Amino acid sequence: CASSLAGRGGTDTQYF. Full variable domain (outside the CDR3, taken from reference TRBV5-1 and TRBJ2-3): KAGVTQTPRYLIKTRGQQVTLSCSPISGHRSVSWYQQTPGQGLQFLFEYFSETQRNKGNFPGRFSGRQFSNSRSEMNVSTLELGDSALYLCASSLAGRGGTDTQYFGPGTRLTVL.

This clonotype was seen only a few times. The genes are TRBV4-2 and TRBJ2-1; D is ambiguous. V was shortened by 0 bases and J by 2 bases, with 11 bases between the two germline ends. The CDR3 spans 16 residues. Germline V lookup: CDR1 LGHNA, CDR2 YNFKEQ. CDR3 loop: CASSQDRDPAYNEQFF. The CDR3 region has the DNA TGTGCCAGCAGCCAAGATAGAGACCCCGCCTACAATGAGCAGTTCTTC.

This clonotype has more than one count but fewer than ten. The chain employs TRBV20-1 and TRBJ2-1; D uncertain. V lost 3 bases and J lost 10, with 13 bases in between. The germline V gene has CDR1 DFQATT and CDR2 SNEGSKA (reference sequence). The CDR3 has 12 residues. CDR3 in DNA: TGCAGTGCTAGTTTGGGAATCTACGAGCAGTTCTTC. This codes for CSASLGIYEQFF.

The rearrangement uses TRBV7-9 and TRBJ2-4; D is unresolved. Germline V gives CDR1 SEHNR, CDR2 FQNEAQ (reference sequence). The CDR3 totals 14 residues. Trimming pared 5 bases from V and 8 bases from J, leaving 16 bases between. The CDR3 loop is CASSGPRPRDIQYF. CDR3 nucleotides: TGTGCCAGCAGCGGCCCCAGGCCACGGGACATTCAGTACTTC. The complete variable domain, with remaining parts taken from reference TRBV7-9 and TRBJ2-4, reads DTGVSQNPRHKITKRGQNVTFRCDPISEHNRLYWYRQTLGQGPEFLTYFQNEAQLEKSRLLSDRFSAERPKGSFSTLEIQRTEQGDSAMYLCASSGPRPRDIQYFGAGTRLSVL.

The table lists this clonotype with a count of one. A junction end diverges from the germline sequence, so it may reflect a read error. Here the CDR3 DNA reads TGTGCCAGCAGTTTTAATTACCGGGACAGGGAACCATACGGGCAGTACTTC. Translation: CASSFNYRDREPYGQYF. The rearrangement joins TRBV12-3 or TRBV12-4 to TRBJ2-7, with 9 bases aligning to TRBD1. This CDR3 is built from 17 residues.

This clonotype was detected a few times. The chain recombines TRBV12-3 or TRBV12-4 with TRBJ2-7; possible D gene TRBD2, 5 bases. Deletions cut 7 bases from V and 2 bases from J, with 15 bases between. This CDR3 comprises 14 residues. The CDR3 coding sequence is TGTGCCAGCACTATCAACGGGAAAGCCTACGAGCAGTACTTC. Protein sequence: CASTINGKAYEQYF.

The chain uses TRBV20-1 and TRBJ1-3, with D possibly being TRBD1 (5 bases). The CDR3 has 14 residues. Trimming cost V 6 bases and J 4 bases, with 16 bases left between them. Germline V gives CDR1 DFQATT, CDR2 SNEGSKA (reference sequence). CDR3 loop: CSAARGERGNTIYF. As DNA, the CDR3 is TGCAGTGCCGCCCGAGGGGAAAGGGGAAACACCATATATTTT.

The chain employs TRBV19 and TRBJ2-5; perhaps TRBD2 as D (5 bases). The V gene's germline CDR1 is LNHDA and CDR2 SQIVND (reference sequence). The CDR3 sequence is 15 residues long. Trimming left V 1 base short and J 5 bases short, with 14 bases between. The CDR3 DNA is TGTGCCAGTAGTATAGTTGGACCGGGGAGCGAGACCCAGTACTTC. It encodes CASSIVGPGSETQYF.

The V gene is TRBV12-3 or TRBV12-4, the J gene TRBJ2-4, with 9 bases matching TRBD2. The J call may be incorrect, as the DNA end agrees better with TRBJ2-7. This CDR3 has 15 amino acids. This chain's CDR3 is CASSFSGGGRYEQYF. As DNA, the CDR3 is TGTGCCAGCAGTTTTAGCGGGGGAGGGAGGTACGAGCAGTACTTC.

The chain combines TRBV28 with TRBJ2-7; D is possibly TRBD2 (5 bases). This CDR3 comprises 12 residues. The ends were cut back, 2 bases at V and 5 bases at J, with 7 bases in the middle. The germline V gene encodes CDR1 MDHEN and CDR2 SYDVKM. The CDR3 region is CASSLRRNEQYF. DNA for the CDR3: TGTGCCAGCAGTTTACGGAGGAACGAGCAGTACTTC.

This clonotype was detected only a few times. This sequence joins TRBV24-1 and TRBJ2-3; tentative D call: TRBD1 (5 bases). The CDR3 has 16 amino acids. V dropped 7 bases and J dropped 2 bases, with 18 bases sitting between them. CDR1 and CDR2 from the germline V gene are KGHDR and SFDVKD. CDR3 DNA: TGTGCCACCAGCACTTGGGGCCCTGGGGCCACAGATACGCAGTATTTT. Its protein is CATSTWGPGATDTQYF.

The V call is TRBV7-9, the J call TRBJ1-1; 7 nucleotides line up with TRBD1. Germline V gene lookup returns CDR1 SEHNR and CDR2 FQNEAQ (reference sequence). Trimming cost V 0 bases and J 1 base; bases outside gene matches: 8. CDR3 length equals 17 residues. The CDR3 loop is CASSLAGRGRGNTEAFF. The CDR3 bases are TGTGCCAGCAGCTTAGCGGGGAGGGGGCGAGGGAACACTGAAGCTTTCTTT.

This clonotype has only a few counts. This chain joins TRBV6-5 and TRBJ2-7; D might be TRBD2 (6 bases). Germline V CDR1 and CDR2: MNHEY, SVGAGI. Trimming removed 6 bases from V and 5 bases from J, with 20 bases in between. The CDR3 is 15 residues long. The CDR3 reads CASRVRQGGFNEQYF. CDR3 coding DNA: TGTGCCAGCAGAGTTCGGCAGGGAGGATTTAACGAGCAGTACTTC.

The rearrangement uses TRBV7-3 and TRBJ1-1, with D uncertain. V lost 5 bases and J lost 5, with 9 bases in between. The CDR3 extends over 12 amino acids. CDR1 SGHTA and CDR2 FQGTGA come from the germline V gene. The chain's CDR3 is CASSDVGTEAFF. CDR3 coding DNA: TGTGCCAGCAGCGACGTGGGGACTGAAGCTTTCTTT. Full variable domain (remainder filled in from reference TRBV7-3 and TRBJ1-1): GAGVSQTPSNKVTEKGKYVELRCDPISGHTALYWYRQSLGQGPEFLIYFQGTGAADDSGLPNDRFFAVRPEGSVSTLKIQRTERGDSAVYLCASSDVGTEAFFGQGTRLTVV.

This clonotype has just a few counts. The rearrangement links TRBV18 to TRBJ2-1; perhaps TRBD1 as D (5 bases). The CDR3 covers 14 residues. CDR1 is KGHSH, CDR2 LQKENI, per germline. Trimming shortened V by 1 base and J by 7 bases, and 11 bases separated the two germline ends. In DNA form, the CDR3 reads TGTGCCAGCTCACCACGGGCAGGGTCGAATGAGCAGTTCTTC. Translating it yields CASSPRAGSNEQFF.

The chain recombines TRBV25-1 with TRBJ2-5; D ambiguous. Germline loops: CDR1 MGHDK, CDR2 SYGVNS. The CDR3 sequence is 11 residues long. Trimming stripped 4 bases from V and 7 bases from J, with 7 bases between. The CDR3 bases are TGTGCCAGCAGTGGTCTGGGGACCCAGTACTTC. Amino acid sequence: CASSGLGTQYF.

This chain joins TRBV7-6 and TRBJ2-4; D not resolved. The CDR3 consists of 12 residues. CDR1 and CDR2 from the germline V gene are SGHVS and FNYEAQ. Trimming left V 3 bases short and J 13 bases short, with 13 bases between. The CDR3 bases are TGTGCCAGCAGCTTGACCTACAATGAGCAGTACTTC. Amino acids: CASSLTYNEQYF.

The V gene is TRBV4-1, the J gene TRBJ1-2; a weak D match, TRBD1 (5 bases). Trimming left V 3 bases short and J 0 bases short, with 5 bases between. This CDR3 is 13 amino acids long. From germline, CDR1 is MGHRA and CDR2 YSYEKL. The CDR3 here is CASSQGPNYGYTF. The CDR3 region has the DNA TGCGCCAGCAGCCAGGGACCTAACTATGGCTACACCTTC.

This chain links TRBV27 with TRBJ1-3, with TRBD1 matching over 10 bases. This CDR3 spans 16 amino acids. Looked up from germline, CDR1 is MNHEY and CDR2 is SMNVEV (reference sequence). Germline trimming cut 0 bases from V and 8 bases from J; bases unmatched to any gene: 7. The DNA for the CDR3 is TGTGCCAGCAGTTTATCGGGGACAGGGGACGGAGACACCATATATTTT. This translates into CASSLSGTGDGDTIYF.

The J gene is TRBJ1-2, the V gene TRBV29-1, with D maybe TRBD1 (5 bases). Germline assignment: CDR1 SQVTM and CDR2 ANQGSEA. V was trimmed by 5 bases and J by 8 bases, leaving 12 bases between them. The CDR3 spans 11 residues. CDR3 amino acids: CSVFRVGGYTF. The CDR3 DNA sequence: TGCAGCGTTTTCAGGGTGGGCGGCTACACCTTC.

Turning to this clonotype: Relative to the germline gene, one junction end is altered; a read error may explain this. The genes are TRBV7-9 and TRBJ1-6; 7 bases map to TRBD1. This CDR3 region has 15 residues. Germline V CDR1 and CDR2: SEHNR, FQNEAQ (reference sequence). In DNA, the CDR3 is TGTGCCAGCAGGGGTGGGGACAGTGCTAATTCACCCCGCCACTTT. Translated, it gives CASRGGDSANSPRHF.

The rearrangement uses TRBV12-3 or TRBV12-4 and TRBJ2-3; D is possibly TRBD2 (5 bases). Trimming cost V 4 bases and J 9 bases, with 26 bases left between them. There are 17 residues in the CDR3. CDR3 region: CASSSPILGSIVGTQYF. The CDR3 DNA reads TGTGCCAGCAGTTCCCCCATACTAGGGTCTATCGTTGGAACGCAGTATTTT.

This clonotype was picked up a small number of times. The genes are TRBV9 and TRBJ2-5; D gene ambiguous. Germline loops: CDR1 SGDLS, CDR2 YYNGEE. V lost 0 bases and J 1 base, leaving 4 bases between the germline ends. The CDR3 has 13 residues. CDR3 DNA sequence: TGTGCCAGCAGCGTAGAGGGCCAAGAGACCCAGTACTTC. This encodes CASSVEGQETQYF.

J is TRBJ1-2 and V is TRBV12-3 or TRBV12-4; weak D call: TRBD1 (6 bases). The CDR3 is 12 amino acids. Trimming took 8 bases from V and 8 from J, leaving 15 bases between them. The CDR3 region is CASRKGGRGYTF. As DNA, the CDR3 is TGTGCCAGCCGCAAGGGGGGTCGGGGCTACACCTTC.

This clonotype occurred a few times. The chain recombines TRBV5-1 with TRBJ2-1, with 11 bases matching TRBD1. V was clipped by 2 bases and J by 11 bases; unmatched bases: 3. This CDR3 has 13 residues. Germline V lookup: CDR1 SGHRS, CDR2 YFSETQ. CDR3 sequence reads: CASSLPDRGQQFF. The CDR3 DNA sequence: TGCGCCAGCAGCTTACCGGACAGGGGGCAGCAGTTCTTC. Full variable domain (missing parts from reference TRBV5-1 and TRBJ2-1): KAGVTQTPRYLIKTRGQQVTLSCSPISGHRSVSWYQQTPGQGLQFLFEYFSETQRNKGNFPGRFSGRQFSNSRSEMNVSTLELGDSALYLCASSLPDRGQQFFGPGTRLTVL.

As for this clonotype: Given a much more abundant clone one base away, this may be a read error. The chain employs TRBV29-1 and TRBJ2-4, with D possibly being TRBD1 or TRBD2 (5 bases each). Looked up from germline, CDR1 is SQVTM and CDR2 is ANQGSEA. V lost 4 bases and J lost 13, with 23 bases in between. The CDR3 totals 14 residues. The DNA for the CDR3 is TGCAGCGTTGTTTATCGGCAAGGGGCCGGGAAGCAGTACTTC. Protein sequence: CSVVYRQGAGKQYF. Full variable domain (rest looked up from reference TRBV29-1 and TRBJ2-4): SAVISQKPSRDICQRGTSLTIQCQVDSQVTMMFWYRQQPGQSLTLIATANQGSEATYESGFVIDKFPISRPNLTFSTLTVSNMSPEDSSIYLCSVVYRQGAGKQYFGAGTRLSVL.